Detailed here is one T cell receptor (beta chain). The source of the sample is a study of blood T cell repertoires in COVID-19. The method was immunoSEQ multiplex PCR; TCRdb's version includes in-frame clones alone and lacks a portion of them. There are 200,000 to 250,000 clones in the sample; approximately 86% occur only once, and 1.5% to 2% lies in the top ten. CDR1 and CDR2 from the germline V gene are SGHTA and FQGTGA. The CDR3 runs to 15 residues. Deletions cut 4 bases from V and 2 bases from J, with 14 bases between. The chain recombines TRBV7-3 with TRBJ2-5, with D possibly being TRBD1 (6 bases). Sample: peripheral blood. The sequence was obtained from a woman aged 60-75 years who had recovered from COVID-19. The DNA of the CDR3 is TGTGCCAGCAGCTCAGGGGTAACACCTCAAGAGACCCAGTACTTC. This encodes CASSSGVTPQETQYF.